These 9 T cell receptor beta chains came from one sample sequenced in a study of blood T cells in healthy people across ages. Combining a sample-barcoded 5' primer with a J-beta primer mix, a second PCR ran for about 7 to 12 cycles. TCRdb reprocessed the 5' RACE reads via MiXCR and lists one record per CDR3 protein. The sample carries over 550,000 distinct CDR3 sequences, approximately 30% recorded once. The specimen sequenced was blood. All receptors come from a woman older than 75 in good health.

This clonotype was recorded at least ten times. V usage is TRBV27 and J usage is TRBJ1-2, with D possibly matching TRBD1 (5 bases). Germline CDR1 reads MNHEY; CDR2 reads SMNVEV (reference sequence). Trimming removed 5 bases at V and 4 bases at J, with 11 bases between. The CDR3 length is 13 residues. This CDR3 is CASSPLGGYGYTF. The DNA for the CDR3 is TGTGCCAGCAGTCCCCTGGGGGGCTATGGCTACACCTTC.

This clonotype was detected ten times or more. The rearrangement joins TRBV7-2 to TRBJ1-1; a weak D match, TRBD1 (5 bases). V lost 8 bases and J lost 10, with 20 bases in between. There are 13 residues in the CDR3. The germline CDR1 and CDR2 sequences are SGHTA and FQGNSA. CDR3 loop: CASGSSHVGGAFF. The DNA for the CDR3 is TGTGCCAGCGGTTCTTCTCACGTCGGGGGAGCTTTCTTT.

This clonotype has ten or more counts. The V gene is TRBV15, the J gene TRBJ2-1, with D perhaps assigned TRBD1 or TRBD2 (5 bases each). Trimming left V 0 bases short and J 1 base short, with 13 bases between. The V gene's germline CDR1 is LNHNV and CDR2 YYDKDF (reference sequence). CDR3 size: 17 residues. CDR3 loop: CATSRDSGTESYNEQFF. The CDR3 DNA reads TGTGCCACCAGCAGAGATTCAGGGACGGAATCCTACAATGAGCAGTTCTTC.

A few counts support this clonotype. The chain uses TRBV7-9 and TRBJ1-3, with 7 bases fitting TRBD1. J gave up 4 bases and V 5 bases, and 11 bases lay outside the gene matches. Looked up from germline, CDR1 is SEHNR and CDR2 is FQNEAQ (reference sequence). This CDR3 is built from 16 residues. The CDR3 DNA is TGTGCCAGCAGCCGGCTTACAGGGGCGTCCGGAAACACCATATATTTT. Its protein product is CASSRLTGASGNTIYF.

This clonotype came up many times. V and J are TRBV25-1 and TRBJ2-6; D is perhaps TRBD1 or TRBD2 (5 bases each). The CDR3 consists of 16 residues. Deletions cut 1 base from V and 4 bases from J, with 11 bases between. Looked up from germline, CDR1 is MGHDK and CDR2 is SYGVNS. The CDR3 is CASSESGRAGANVLTF. The CDR3 nucleotides read TGTGCCAGCAGTGAATCGGGGCGAGCGGGGGCCAACGTCCTGACTTTC.

This clonotype has ten or more counts. The V gene is TRBV6-1, the J gene TRBJ2-1; the match to TRBD2 covers 7 bases. CDR3 size: 14 residues. J lost 5 bases, V lost 8 bases, and 9 bases had no gene match. Germline CDR1 reads MNHNS; CDR2 reads SASEGT. CDR3 sequence: CASWEGTDHNEQFF. For the CDR3, the DNA is TGTGCCAGCTGGGAGGGGACCGACCACAATGAGCAGTTCTTC.

Many counts were recorded for this clonotype. The rearrangement links TRBV20-1 to TRBJ1-5; 7 bases are a match to TRBD1. This CDR3 is built from 17 residues. Trimming at V came to 3 bases and at J to 4 bases, leaving 15 bases not matched to a gene. Germline assignment: CDR1 DFQATT and CDR2 SNEGSKA (reference sequence). The CDR3 is CSASQGLVTGLNQPQHF. The CDR3 DNA reads as TGCAGTGCTAGCCAAGGGCTGGTGACAGGGCTAAATCAGCCCCAGCATTTT.

The chain combines TRBV19 with TRBJ1-5; no definite D call. Germline V CDR1 and CDR2: LNHDA, SQIVND (reference sequence). This CDR3 has 14 amino acids. The V end was cut by 5 bases, the J end by 7 bases, with 15 bases between. The CDR3, as DNA: TGTGCCAGTAGTGCCCCCAAGAAGGCACAGCCCCAGCATTTT. The encoded protein is CASSAPKKAQPQHF.

This clonotype was detected many times. This sequence joins TRBV20-1 and TRBJ1-6; the D gene is possibly TRBD1 (5 bases). The germline gives CDR1 DFQATT, CDR2 SNEGSKA (reference sequence). V was cut by 0 bases and J by 10 bases, with 13 bases left in between. This CDR3 contains 14 residues. Here the CDR3 DNA reads TGCAGTGCTAGAGATTGGCAGGGAGGATCACCCCTCCACTTT. Amino acid sequence: CSARDWQGGSPLHF.